This T cell receptor (beta chain) was captured in a study of cytomegalovirus exposure and HLA in healthy donors. 60 Vbeta and 13 Jbeta primers were used in PCR. Data came from immunoSEQ multiplex PCR; TCRdb stores just in-frame clones and leaves some out. This sample has roughly 200,000 clones, with 80% found just once. Sequenced input: PBMCs. The clonotype originates from a man in his forties in good health and CMV-seronegative.

This CDR3 reads CASSLRGLNYGYTF. The CDR3 nucleotides read TGTGCCAGCAGTTTACGGGGGTTAAACTATGGCTACACCTTC. The V call is TRBV27, the J call TRBJ1-2; possible D gene TRBD1, 5 bases. V lost 2 bases to trimming and J lost 2 bases, with 9 bases between them. The CDR3 is 14 amino acids. Germline V lookup: CDR1 MNHEY, CDR2 SMNVEV (reference sequence).